This T cell receptor beta chain was sequenced during a study of response to subunit inactivated influenza vaccine (dated by TCRdb to 2017 to 2018). As for the study more broadly: The study used deep quantitative T cell receptor repertoire profiling to track responses to a trivalent subunit inactivated influenza vaccine. What the authors observed across the whole study: The authors suggested that each seasonal influenza vaccination may recruit only a limited number of new T cells.

The CDR3 goes from the cysteine to the phenylalanine over 16 residues. Only CDR3 DNA is held: 48 bases, read in frame from base 1. V is pruned by 2 bases and J by 3 bases, leaving 4 bases of the junction without a gene match. The germline V gene (reference sequence) sets CDR1 to LGHDT and CDR2 to YNNKEL. The library was prepared using RT-PCR. The instrument given in TCRdb is Illumina HiSeq 2500. The public reads were reprocessed in TCRdb via fastp at Q25 and MiXCR, keeping in-frame beta chains. Every CDR3 protein is listed once, alongside the most common genes and DNA of its rows. This sample lists 500,000 to 550,000 distinct CDR3 sequences; under 30% were detected once. The ten largest account for under 3.5% of the sample. This clonotype was detected only a few times. It has no known antigen specificity. Base qualities are not recorded, but no much larger clone differs from it by a single base. In addition, the sample was reused for a study of T cells expressing NK-cell markers. Looking at the second paper: 5'RACE template switching, by which a universal primer site and unique molecular identifiers were added, was used to make TCR beta cDNA libraries. In sorted CD3+CD56+NKG2C+, CD3+CD56+NKG2C- and CD3+CD56-NKG2C+ T-cell subsets from several donors, TCR beta-chain repertoires were profiled. Of the eight sequenced donors, seven were found to be HCMV-seropositive and one was found to be HCMV-seronegative. To restrict sorting to alphabetaTCR-expressing T cells, an anti-gammadeltaTCR antibody was added in several experiments. In six donors, the dominant CD3+CD56+NKG2C+ clonotypes ranked among the top 10 CD8+ clonotypes, making up about 1.0-8% of CD8+ T cells. Those dominant clonotypes were again the most abundant among CD3+CD56-NKG2C+ cells in a few donors, at about 25-60.1%. It remained unclear whether the expanded NKG2C-expressing T cell clones were specific for HCMV antigens. The study sequenced eight donors, all healthy volunteers chosen at random: three men and five women. To determine HCMV serostatus, a commercial ELISA kit was used to detect HCMV-specific IgG in serum. Ficoll density gradient centrifugation was used to isolate peripheral blood mononuclear cells from blood. Magnetic immunoseparation with Miltenyi isolation kits was used to isolate CD4+ and CD8+ T cells from PBMC. Priming for cDNA synthesis came from the TCR beta constant segment, and two successive PCR amplification steps followed. Illumina HiSeq 2000/2500, MiSeq or NextSeq was used to sequence libraries as 2 x 150 bp reads. MIGEC was used to demultiplex reads and group reads by UMI, and MiTCR was used to assemble and quantify clonotypes. To exclude erroneous sequences, any TCR cDNA sequence not supported by at least two reads was discarded. Downstream repertoire analysis used the tcR package, and clonotypes were matched across fractions by CDR3 nucleotide sequence plus V segment. VDJmatch was used to annotate antigen specificity against VDJdb, with one amino acid substitution in CDR3 allowed.

The sample was CD4+ T cells sorted from PBMCs, taken roughly 13 days after vaccination. In this chain, TRBV3-1 is recombined with TRBJ2-7, with 13 bases aligning to TRBD2. This TCR was recovered from a man in his forties or fifties who received an inactivated influenza vaccine. Donor details come from another sample of the same person, matched by shared clones. In nucleotides, the sequence is TGTGCCAGCAGCCAACCGGGACTAGCGGGAATCTACGAGCAGTACTTC. It is translated as CASSQPGLAGIYEQYF.